This T cell receptor (beta chain) appears in the sequencing data of a study of CD8 T cells in ankylosing spondylitis. Germline CDR1 SGDLS, CDR2 YYNGEE. The V end was cut by 2 bases, the J end by 7 bases, with 19 bases between. The CDR3 spans 15 residues. On this clonotype itself: No antigen is known for it.

Quantitative 5'-RACE with molecular barcodes produced the TCR beta libraries. TCRdb recomputed calls from the 5' RACE reads with MiXCR, one row per CDR3 protein. The table records approximately 220,000 distinct CDR3 sequences, roughly 26% of them present only once. Broader study findings: Significant enrichment of disease-linked clones was reportedly seen in matched ankylosing spondylitis synovial fluid.

The rearrangement links TRBV9 to TRBJ2-7; perhaps TRBD2 as D (5 bases). Sequenced sample: blood, either unsorted or a sorted T cell fraction (not recorded which). This TCR was sampled from a male donor with ankylosing spondylitis or in good health (not recorded which). The CDR3 is CASSVLQDGVREQYF. In DNA form, the CDR3 reads TGTGCCAGCAGCGTCCTCCAGGACGGGGTGAGGGAGCAGTACTTC.